The 29 T cell receptor beta chains below all came from one sample that was sequenced in a study of cytomegalovirus exposure and HLA in healthy donors. Vbeta (60) and Jbeta (13) primers were used in the PCR. Method: immunoSEQ multiplex PCR; TCRdb's copy keeps in-frame clones and lacks some. The sample lists roughly 110,000 clones, 77% seen once, with around 9.9% in the top ten. The sequenced material came from PBMCs. All receptors come from a man aged 35 to 55 in good health and CMV-seropositive.

J is TRBJ1-5 and V is TRBV6-5; D is ambiguous. The CDR3 contains 15 residues. Deletions cut 0 bases from V and 4 bases from J, with 10 bases between. Germline loops: CDR1 MNHEY, CDR2 SVGAGI. The CDR3 here is CASSYSRRDNQPQHF. The DNA of the CDR3 is TGTGCCAGCAGTTACTCTCGGAGAGATAATCAGCCCCAGCATTTT.

V gene TRBV4-2 combines with J gene TRBJ2-5; tentative D call: TRBD2 (5 bases). Deletions cut 0 bases from V and 6 bases from J, with 11 bases between. Germline assignment: CDR1 LGHNA and CDR2 YNFKEQ. The CDR3 consists of 14 residues. The CDR3: CASSQDRGVKTQYF. The CDR3 coding sequence is TGTGCCAGCAGCCAAGATCGGGGAGTCAAGACCCAGTACTTC.

The chain has TRBV9 and TRBJ1-6, with D possibly being TRBD1 (6 bases). From germline, CDR1 is SGDLS and CDR2 YYNGEE. The CDR3 contains 16 residues. V dropped 0 bases and J dropped 5 bases, with 12 bases sitting between them. The CDR3 reads CASSVGNRADNSPLHF. The DNA for the CDR3 is TGTGCCAGCAGCGTAGGAAACAGGGCAGATAATTCACCCCTCCACTTT.

The chain recombines TRBV13 with TRBJ1-4; 9 positions match TRBD1. CDR3 length: 15 residues. Per germline, CDR1 PRHDT and CDR2 FYEKMQ (reference sequence). Trimming took 3 bases from V and 8 from J; bases not matched to a gene: 7. CDR3 sequence (DNA): TGTGCCAGCAGCTTTAACAGGGGGCAGGTGGAAAAACTGTTTTTT. This codes for CASSFNRGQVEKLFF.

The chain employs TRBV6-5 and TRBJ1-5, with TRBD1 matching 8 bases. Germline V lookup: CDR1 MNHEY, CDR2 SVGAGI. The V segment lost 6 bases and the J segment 5 bases; nucleotides outside the gene matches: 9. CDR3 size: 15 residues. The CDR3 sequence is CASRPTGGIDQPQHF. CDR3 DNA sequence: TGTGCCAGCAGGCCAACAGGGGGAATCGATCAGCCCCAGCATTTT.

This clone came up a few times. The gene calls are TRBV6-5 and TRBJ1-4; TRBD1 agrees at 7 bases. The germline V gene has CDR1 MNHEY and CDR2 SVGAGI. The CDR3 consists of 15 residues. After removal of 7 bases from V and 7 bases from J, the junction contained 12 bases not matched to a gene. CDR3 residues: CASTVGRGLGEKLFF. The CDR3, as DNA: TGTGCCAGCACCGTAGGAAGGGGGCTTGGTGAAAAACTGTTTTTT.

CDR3 bases: TGCGCCAGCAGCCCGACCATTACTAGCGGGGGCACAGATACGCAGTATTTT. Translation gives CASSPTITSGGTDTQYF. The rearrangement uses TRBV4-1 and TRBJ2-3; 10 nucleotides match TRBD2. After removal of 4 bases from V and 1 base from J, the junction contained 8 bases not matched to a gene. The CDR3 is 17 amino acids. Germline lookup yields CDR1 MGHRA and CDR2 YSYEKL.

The J gene is TRBJ2-1, the V gene TRBV5-1; tentative D call: TRBD1 (6 bases). Germline loops: CDR1 SGHRS, CDR2 YFSETQ. Trimming pared 4 bases from V and 0 bases from J, leaving 14 bases between. CDR3 length equals 16 residues. CDR3: CASSLPDRSSYNEQFF. The CDR3 DNA sequence: TGCGCCAGCAGCCTACCTGACAGGAGCTCCTACAATGAGCAGTTCTTC.

About this clone itself: This sample includes further DNA sequences coding for the same CDR3. This chain connects TRBV7-2 to TRBJ2-2, with D maybe TRBD1 (5 bases). V lost 7 bases to trimming and J lost 4 bases, with 16 bases between them. This CDR3 comprises 15 residues. Germline CDR1 and CDR2: SGHTA and FQGNSA. CDR3: CASTGQPSGTGELFF. DNA of the CDR3: TGTGCCAGCACCGGACAACCCAGTGGCACCGGGGAGCTGTTTTTT.

The CDR3 DNA is TGTGCCAGCAGCTTAAGGGGGACAGGGGGCCACACCGGGGAGCTGTTTTTT. Residues: CASSLRGTGGHTGELFF. V is TRBV7-9 and J is TRBJ2-2; 12 bases fit TRBD1. This CDR3 spans 17 amino acids. Germline V gene lookup returns CDR1 SEHNR and CDR2 FQNEAQ (reference sequence). Unmatched junction bases numbered 4, after V lost 2 bases and J lost 3 bases. Combining the CDR3 with reference TRBV7-9 and TRBJ2-2 gives the whole variable domain DTGVSQNPRHKITKRGQNVTFRCDPISEHNRLYWYRQTLGQGPEFLTYFQNEAQLEKSRLLSDRFSAERPKGSFSTLEIQRTEQGDSAMYLCASSLRGTGGHTGELFFGEGSRLTVL.

In this sample, this clone is medium-sized (0.01 to 0.1%). J is TRBJ2-3 and V is TRBV6-4, with 14 bases matching TRBD2. Germline CDR1 is MRHNA and CDR2 is SNTAGT. J was trimmed by 4 bases and V by 0 bases; bases with no gene match: 0. CDR3 length: 16 amino acids. The CDR3 coding sequence is TGTGCCAGCAGTGACTCGACTAGCGGGGGGGCAGATACGCAGTATTTT. It translates to CASSDSTSGGADTQYF.

This clone appeared once. V is TRBV9 and J is TRBJ2-2; 10 bases map to TRBD2. The CDR3 spans 15 residues. Germline CDR1 SGDLS, CDR2 YYNGEE. The ends lost 6 bases at V and 5 bases at J; junction bases unmatched: 7. CDR3 sequence (DNA): TGTGCCAGCACCCGACAGCGGGGGGGGACCGGGGAGCTGTTTTTT. It yields the protein CASTRQRGGTGELFF.

This chain joins TRBV5-1 and TRBJ2-1; D is possibly TRBD1 (7 bases). The CDR3 totals 12 residues. V was trimmed by 5 bases and J by 8 bases, leaving 11 bases between them. CDR1 SGHRS and CDR2 YFSETQ come from the germline V gene. In DNA, the CDR3 is TGCGCCAGCAGGGAGGGGGCCGATGAGCAGTTCTTC. It yields the protein CASREGADEQFF.

The chain combines TRBV7-9 with TRBJ1-1, with a weak D call TRBD1 (6 bases). V gave up 4 bases and J gave up 6 bases, with 15 bases separating them. The CDR3 loop spans 14 amino acids. Per germline, CDR1 SEHNR and CDR2 FQNEAQ (reference sequence). The CDR3 spells CASSWGGGEAEAFF. In nucleotides, the CDR3 is TGTGCCAGCAGCTGGGGAGGGGGTGAGGCTGAAGCTTTCTTT.

The rearrangement links TRBV19 to TRBJ2-2; possibly TRBD1 for D (5 bases). Germline CDR1 reads LNHDA; CDR2 reads SQIVND (reference sequence). V lost 5 bases and J lost 6, with 10 bases in between. This CDR3 region has 13 residues. CDR3 in amino acids: CASSSRVSGELFF. Here the CDR3 DNA reads TGTGCCAGTAGTTCCAGGGTTTCCGGGGAGCTGTTTTTT. The full variable domain, rest sourced from reference TRBV19 and TRBJ2-2, is DGGITQSPKYLFRKEGQNVTLSCEQNLNHDAMYWYRQDPGQGLRLIYYSQIVNDFQKGDIAEGYSVSREKKESFPLTVTSAQKNPTAFYLCASSSRVSGELFFGEGSRLTVL.

The chain is built from TRBV11-2 and TRBJ2-2; 8 bases are a match to TRBD2. The germline gives CDR1 SGHAT, CDR2 FQNNGV. The length of the CDR3 is 16 residues. The trim removed 1 base at V and 4 bases at J, leaving 5 bases unmatched. In DNA, the CDR3 is TGTGCCAGCAGCTTAGCGCGGGGGGTGGCCACCGGGGAGCTGTTTTTT. Protein: CASSLARGVATGELFF.

Concerning this clone itself: Distinct nucleotide sequences in the sample also encode this CDR3. This chain uses TRBV27 with TRBJ1-1, with a possible D match to TRBD1 (6 bases). V lost 5 bases, J lost 10 bases, and 23 bases lay in between. The CDR3 runs 15 residues. Germline V gives CDR1 MNHEY, CDR2 SMNVEV (reference sequence). CDR3 residues: CASSDTGTPIRLAFF. For the CDR3, the DNA is TGTGCCAGCAGTGATACCGGGACACCCATCCGGTTAGCTTTCTTT.

The J gene is TRBJ2-7, the V gene TRBV25-1; the D gene is possibly TRBD2 (6 bases). CDR3 length: 15 amino acids. Trimming cost V 3 bases and J 5 bases, with 17 bases left between them. CDR1 is MGHDK and CDR2 is SYGVNS in the germline V gene. In DNA, the CDR3 is TGTGCCAGCAGTGACCGGGGGACCTCTCGCCACGAGCAGTACTTC. Its translation is CASSDRGTSRHEQYF.

This clone has a handful of counts. V is TRBV18 and J is TRBJ2-5; TRBD1 aligns across 8 bases. The CDR3 runs 15 residues. J lost 5 bases, V lost 6 bases, and 11 bases had no gene match. CDR1 KGHSH and CDR2 LQKENI come from the germline V gene. The CDR3 loop reads CASSLDRGMAETQYF. CDR3 coding DNA: TGTGCCAGCTCCCTCGACAGGGGTATGGCGGAGACCCAGTACTTC.

The table lists this clone with a few counts. The gene calls are TRBV6-1 and TRBJ2-7; D uncertain. CDR1 MNHNS and CDR2 SASEGT come from the germline V gene. This CDR3 is built from 13 residues. V was cut by 2 bases and J by 3 bases, with 8 bases left in between. CDR3 DNA: TGTGCCAGCAGTGAACCCCCCCTCTACGAGCAGTACTTC. Translated, it gives CASSEPPLYEQYF.

V and J are TRBV28 and TRBJ1-2; weak D call: TRBD1 (5 bases). V gave up 3 bases and J gave up 4 bases, with 15 bases separating them. CDR3 length equals 15 residues. Germline CDR1 reads MDHEN; CDR2 reads SYDVKM. The CDR3, as DNA: TGTGCCAGCAGTTTTGTCGGGGGAGCGTTCTATGGCTACACCTTC. Translating gives CASSFVGGAFYGYTF.

V usage is TRBV5-1 and J usage is TRBJ2-7; 7 nucleotides match TRBD1. The V segment lost 4 bases and the J segment 4 bases; nucleotides outside the gene matches: 8. Germline V gene sequence: CDR1 SGHRS, CDR2 YFSETQ. The CDR3 totals 14 residues. CDR3 sequence: CASSLGTELYEQYF. The CDR3 nucleotides read TGCGCCAGCAGCCTAGGGACAGAACTTTACGAGCAGTACTTC. Filled out from reference TRBV5-1 and TRBJ2-7, the complete variable domain reads KAGVTQTPRYLIKTRGQQVTLSCSPISGHRSVSWYQQTPGQGLQFLFEYFSETQRNKGNFPGRFSGRQFSNSRSEMNVSTLELGDSALYLCASSLGTELYEQYFGPGTRLTVT.

The table lists this clone with a count of one. This chain connects TRBV29-1 to TRBJ2-1; 7 nucleotides agree with TRBD2. CDR1 and CDR2 (germline): SQVTM, ANQGSEA. CDR3 length: 15 amino acids. The V segment lost 6 bases and the J segment 7 bases; nucleotides outside the gene matches: 15. As DNA, the CDR3 is TGCAGCGTGGGAGGGTCGGGACTCTACTCAAATGAGCAGTTCTTC. Encoded protein: CSVGGSGLYSNEQFF.

In its sample, this clone was seen a few times. The chain is built from TRBV5-5 and TRBJ1-1; D is undetermined. V lost 2 bases and J lost 7, with 15 bases in between. Germline V gene data show CDR1 as SGHKS and CDR2 as YYEKEE (reference sequence). The CDR3 extends over 14 amino acids. The CDR3 is CASSFGAGRDEAFF. Here the CDR3 DNA reads TGTGCCAGCAGCTTCGGAGCCGGGAGGGATGAAGCTTTCTTT.

This clone was recorded only once. The rearrangement links TRBV6-1 to TRBJ1-5; no definite D call. CDR3 size: 14 residues. Germline CDR1 MNHNS, CDR2 SASEGT. Trimming removed 7 bases at V and 0 bases at J, with 10 bases between. The CDR3 loop reads CASTGNPSNQPQHF. In nucleotides, the CDR3 is TGTGCCAGCACGGGGAACCCTAGCAATCAGCCCCAGCATTTT.

The rearrangement links TRBV18 to TRBJ1-6; 7 bases agree with TRBD1. The length of the CDR3 is 14 residues. The germline gives CDR1 KGHSH, CDR2 LQKENI. V lost 4 bases, J lost 9 bases, and 6 bases stayed unmatched. CDR3 DNA: TGTGCCAGCTCACGAGATAGACAGGGTTCACCCCTCCACTTT. It codes for CASSRDRQGSPLHF.

The V and J genes are TRBV5-1 and TRBJ2-6; D remains ambiguous. This CDR3 has 15 residues. Germline CDR1 SGHRS, CDR2 YFSETQ. Between the trimmed V and J ends, which lost 1 base and 0 bases, there was a span of 5 bases. CDR3 sequence: CASSLLLSGANVLTF. The CDR3 DNA is TGCGCCAGCAGCTTGCTCCTCTCTGGGGCCAACGTCCTGACTTTC.

The V call is TRBV6-1, the J call TRBJ2-5; possible D gene TRBD2, 6 bases. The V and J ends lost 7 bases and 4 bases respectively, with 13 bases between them. In germline, CDR1 is MNHNS, CDR2 SASEGT. The CDR3 consists of 13 residues. For the CDR3, the DNA is TGTGCCAGCATTCGGGCGGGACCAGAGACCCAGTACTTC. Protein sequence: CASIRAGPETQYF.

The genes are TRBV5-8 and TRBJ1-4; 8 bases are shared with TRBD1. This CDR3 region has 15 residues. J lost 4 bases, V lost 4 bases, and 6 bases had no gene match. In germline, CDR1 is SGHTS, CDR2 YDEGEE. CDR3 protein: CASSRRGQDNEKLFF. The DNA of the CDR3 is TGTGCCAGCAGCCGGAGGGGACAGGATAATGAAAAACTGTTTTTT. The variable domain in full, completed from reference TRBV5-8 and TRBJ1-4, reads EAGVTQSPTHLIKTRGQQATLRCSPISGHTSVYWYQQALGLGLQFLLWYDEGEERNRGNFPPRFSGRQFPNYSSELNVNALELEDSALYLCASSRRGQDNEKLFFGSGTQLSVL.